Sequencing of this TCR beta chain was carried out in a study of shared clonotypes between healthy human individuals. The authors divided CD4+ cells into CD45RA+ naive and CD45RA-negative memory subsets. The authors split each subset's genomic DNA evenly across several immunoSEQ plates. Per the study methods: Filtering differed because ImmunoSEQ produced junction-only sequences that carried no quality scores. Only in-frame clones appear in the TCRdb table, and some are missing; sequencing was by immunoSEQ multiplex PCR. That table is the source of V, J and clone size, and D and trimming were worked out from the DNA. The data contain roughly 760,000 clones, approximately 79% of them singletons. V gave up 4 bases and J gave up 4 bases; unmatched junction bases: 4. This CDR3 has 15 residues. CDR1 is MNHEY and CDR2 is SMNVEV in the germline V gene (reference sequence).

The chain uses TRBV27 and TRBJ2-5, with 12 nucleotides matching TRBD2. The TCR comes from a woman aged 25 to 39 in good health. Sequencing used memory CD4+ T cells sorted from blood. Subset in this sample: CD45RA-negative fraction. CDR3 amino acids: CASSSPTSGRETQYF. CDR3 nucleotide sequence: TGTGCCAGCAGTTCCCCGACTAGCGGGAGAGAGACCCAGTACTTC.